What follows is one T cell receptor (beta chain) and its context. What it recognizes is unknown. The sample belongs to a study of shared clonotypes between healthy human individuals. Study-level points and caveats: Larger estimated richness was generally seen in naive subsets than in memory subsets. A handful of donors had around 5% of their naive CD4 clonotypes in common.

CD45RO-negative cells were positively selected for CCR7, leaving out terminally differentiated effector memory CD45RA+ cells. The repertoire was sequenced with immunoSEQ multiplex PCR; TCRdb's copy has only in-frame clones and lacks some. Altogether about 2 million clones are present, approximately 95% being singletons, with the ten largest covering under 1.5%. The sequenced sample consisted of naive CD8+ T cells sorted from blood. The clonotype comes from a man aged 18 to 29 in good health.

The CDR3 DNA reads TGCGCCAGCAGCCAAGATGAAGGGACAGATATAATAATCGAAAAACTGTTTTTT. As protein: CASSQDEGTDIIIEKLFF. The V gene is TRBV4-3, the J gene TRBJ1-4; 7 bases are shared with TRBD1. The germline CDR1 and CDR2 sequences are LGHNA and YSLEER. This CDR3 is built from 18 residues. Trimming at V came to 0 bases and at J to 8 bases, leaving 15 bases not matched to a gene.